This T cell receptor beta chain derives from a study of OX40 agonist ivuxolimab in advanced cancers. Study-wide background: The patients got ivuxolimab, which is an agonistic anti-OX40 (CD134) antibody. Administration of intravenous ivuxolimab to patients occurred every 2 weeks at 0.01 to 10 mg/kg.

Clones were read by immunoSEQ multiplex PCR, and TCRdb kept only the in-frame ones, dropping some. Found here are around 86,000 clones, about 93% of them singletons; the top ten hold around an eighth. This clone occurred once. No antigen is known for it. General study points: Dose levels from 0.1 to 3.0 mg/kg saw CD4+ and CD8+ blood T cells expand clonally by week 6. Expanded clones were, on average, more numerous in CD8+ T cells than in CD4+.

The germline V gene encodes CDR1 WSHSY and CDR2 SAAADI. Deletions cut 3 bases from V and 0 bases from J, with 8 bases between. CDR3 length equals 14 residues. V gene TRBV10-2 combines with J gene TRBJ1-2; no clear D gene. This receptor was obtained from an adult with an advanced solid tumor such as melanoma, head and neck, liver or kidney cancer. The sample here was CD4+ or CD8+ T cells sorted from blood, taken in a trial of the OX40 agonist ivuxolimab. CDR3 loop: CASSDSPTNYGYTF. CDR3 coding DNA: TGCGCCAGCAGTGATTCACCGACTAACTATGGCTACACCTTC.